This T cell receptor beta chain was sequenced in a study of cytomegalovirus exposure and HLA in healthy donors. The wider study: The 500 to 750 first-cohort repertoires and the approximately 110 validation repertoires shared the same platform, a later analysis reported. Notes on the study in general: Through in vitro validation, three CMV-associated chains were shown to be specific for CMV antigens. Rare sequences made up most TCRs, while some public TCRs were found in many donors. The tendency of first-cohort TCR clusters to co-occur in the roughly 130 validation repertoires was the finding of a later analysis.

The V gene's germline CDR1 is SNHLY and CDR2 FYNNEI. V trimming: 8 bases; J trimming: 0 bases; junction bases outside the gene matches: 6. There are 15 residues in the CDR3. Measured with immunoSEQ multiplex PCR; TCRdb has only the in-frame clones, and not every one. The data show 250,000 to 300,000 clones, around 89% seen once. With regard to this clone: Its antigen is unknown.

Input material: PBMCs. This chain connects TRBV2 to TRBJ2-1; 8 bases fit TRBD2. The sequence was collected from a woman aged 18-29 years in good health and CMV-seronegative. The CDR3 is CASSGGQSSYNEQFF. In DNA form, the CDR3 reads TGTGCCAGCTCGGGGGGGCAGAGCTCCTACAATGAGCAGTTCTTC. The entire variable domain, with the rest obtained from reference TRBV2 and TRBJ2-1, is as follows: EPEVTQTPSHQVTQMGQEVILRCVPISNHLYFYWYRQILGQKVEFLVSFYNNEISEKSEIFDDQFSVERPDGSNFTLKIRSTKLEDSAMYFCASSGGQSSYNEQFFGPGTRLTVL.